A selection of T cell receptor beta chains follows, all from one sample in a study of cytomegalovirus exposure and HLA in healthy donors. TCRdb's copy holds only in-frame clones and misses some; the assay was immunoSEQ multiplex PCR. The data show some 250,000 clones, with about 80% seen just once and 8% held by the top ten. The specimen sequenced was PBMCs. The receptor set was obtained from a woman aged 55-69 years in good health and CMV-seropositive. Each CDR3 is given with its conserved first and last residue. A D gene is named only where the DNA matches it firmly. The size of a clone is reported for some rows only, either as once, few or many, or as a class for expanded clones.

.	TRBJ2-3	TRBV19	.	TGTGCCAGTAGTACACGGGACTTCACAGATACGCAGTATTTT	CASSTRDFTDTQYF
TRBD1	TRBJ2-6	TRBV28	.	TGTGCCAGCAGCACCGGGACAGGGGGTCGTGGGGCCAACGTCCTGACTTTC	CASSTGTGGRGANVLTF
.	TRBJ2-3	TRBV5-1	.	TGCGCCAGCAGCTTCCAGGACTATTCAGATACGCAGTATTTT	CASSFQDYSDTQYF
.	TRBJ2-1	TRBV7-2	.	TGTGCCAGCAGCTTAGTTCCGGCGGGCGCCCTAAAGTTCTTC	CASSLVPAGALKFF
.	TRBJ1-5	TRBV5-1	.	TGCGCCAGCAGCTTGTCAGGCTTCAATCAGCCCCAGCATTTT	CASSLSGFNQPQHF
.	TRBJ1-1	TRBV7-8	.	TGTGCCAGCAGCCCACAGGTACACGCAACCACTGAAGCTTTCTTT	CASSPQVHATTEAFF
TRBD2	TRBJ2-7	TRBV28	.	TGTGCCAGCAGTTTGAGTAGCGGGAGTGGGGAGCAGTACTTC	CASSLSSGSGEQYF
.	TRBJ2-4	TRBV2	.	TGTGCCAGCAACTACGGTACTGGAGACATTCAGTACTTC	CASNYGTGDIQYF
.	TRBJ2-7	TRBV6-6	.	TGTGCCAGCAGCCCCAGGGTGGGCTATTACGAGCAGTACTTC	CASSPRVGYYEQYF
.	TRBJ1-2	TRBV5-1	.	TGCGCCAGCAGCTTGGACGGGGAGGGCGGCTACACCTTC	CASSLDGEGGYTF
TRBD2	TRBJ2-1	TRBV5-1	.	TGCGCCAGCAGCTTAGGCCTAGCGGGAGGCGGGGGTTACAATGAGCAGTTCTTC	CASSLGLAGGGGYNEQFF
TRBD1	TRBJ1-4	TRBV2	.	TGTGCCAGCAGGCCAGGGACAGGTTGGAAACTGTTTTTT	CASRPGTGWKLFF
TRBD1	TRBJ2-7	TRBV5-4	.	TGTGCCAGCAGTCGTCCGGGACAGGGGGCTTTCTACGAGCAGTACTTC	CASSRPGQGAFYEQYF
.	TRBJ1-1	TRBV18	once	TGTGCCAGCTCACCTGGCAGGGCGAACACTGAAGCTTTCTTT	CASSPGRANTEAFF
TRBD2	TRBJ2-7	TRBV7-2	.	TGTGCCAGCAGCCTTAGCGGGAGTAAGGACGAGCAGTACTTC	CASSLSGSKDEQYF
TRBD2	TRBJ2-1	TRBV5-1	.	TGCGCCAGCAGTCTCTCTGGTAGCGGGTATGGGTCCTACAATGAGCAGTTCTTC	CASSLSGSGYGSYNEQFF
.	TRBJ2-7	TRBV14	few	TGTGCCAGCAGCCAAGTTTCAGGTCTCTACGAGCAGTACTTC	CASSQVSGLYEQYF
.	TRBJ1-2	TRBV28	few	TGTGCCAGCAGTTTTGGTCGGACAAGGACCTATGGCTACACCTTC	CASSFGRTRTYGYTF
.	TRBJ2-5	TRBV5-8	.	TGTGCCAGCAGCTTTTTAAGGGGGAAGGGCCAAGAGACCCAGTACTTC	CASSFLRGKGQETQYF
TRBD1	TRBJ2-7	TRBV5-4	.	TGTGCCAGCAGCTTGCAGGGACAGACCTACGAGCAGTACTTC	CASSLQGQTYEQYF
TRBD2	TRBJ2-5	TRBV9	.	TGTGCCAGCAGCGCGGGACTAGCGGGAGGCGAAGAGACCCAGTACTTC	CASSAGLAGGEETQYF
.	TRBJ2-2	TRBV6-6	once	TGTGCCAGCAGTACCTACCTGGGGGAGCTGTTTTTT	CASSTYLGELFF
TRBD1	TRBJ1-5	TRBV6-6	.	TGTGCCAGCAGTCCGGACAGGGGCTCCAATCAGCCCCAGCATTTT	CASSPDRGSNQPQHF
TRBD2	TRBJ2-7	TRBV7-3	.	TGTGCCAGCAGCTTACTTGCGGGAGGGCCCAACGAGCAGTACTTC	CASSLLAGGPNEQYF
.	TRBJ1-5	TRBV2	.	TGTGCCAGCAGGGAAACAGGAGATAGCAATCAGCCCCAGCATTTT	CASRETGDSNQPQHF
.	TRBJ2-3	TRBV6-1	once	TGTGCCAGCAGTGATGAGGACAGCGGATACACAGATACGCAGTATTTT	CASSDEDSGYTDTQYF
TRBD2	TRBJ2-7	TRBV6-5	.	TGTGCCAGCCAACCGCATGGTAGCGGGTACGAGCAGTACTTC	CASQPHGSGYEQYF
TRBD1	TRBJ2-7	TRBV14	.	TGTGCCAGCAGCCGGGACAGGGGTGGCGAGCAGTACTTC	CASSRDRGGEQYF
.	TRBJ1-1	TRBV10-1	.	TGCGCCAGCAGTGAGAGGGGACACAGGTACACTGAAGCTTTCTTT	CASSERGHRYTEAFF
TRBD1	TRBJ2-7	TRBV28	.	TGTGCCAGCAGGGCCCGGACAGGGAGCTCCTACGAGCAGTACTTC	CASRARTGSSYEQYF
TRBD2	TRBJ2-5	TRBV9	.	TGTGCCAGCAGCCCTGGACTAGCGGGAGGGTCAGAGACCCAGTACTTC	CASSPGLAGGSETQYF
.	TRBJ1-1	TRBV29-1	once	TGCAGCGTTGGTCTGCTAATGAACACTGAAGCTTTCTTT	CSVGLLMNTEAFF
.	TRBJ1-2	TRBV7-9	once	TGTGCCAGCAGCTCTAGCAGCTATGGCTACACCTTC	CASSSSSYGYTF
.	TRBJ2-5	TRBV5-1	.	TGCGCCAGCACCCTAACCGGAGTAAGAGGAGAGACCCAGTACTTC	CASTLTGVRGETQYF
TRBD2	TRBJ2-1	TRBV27	.	TGTGCCAGCAGTGGGGGACTAGCTTCCTACAATGAGCAGTTCTTC	CASSGGLASYNEQFF
.	TRBJ1-4	TRBV18	.	TGTGCCAGCTCAAGCTTGAGGGCTACAACTAATGAAAAACTGTTTTTT	CASSSLRATTNEKLFF
.	TRBJ2-5	TRBV20-1	.	TGCAGTGCCTCAGAGACCCAGTACTTC	CSASETQYF
.	TRBJ2-1	TRBV4-1	.	TGCGCCAGCAGCCAAGCGACAGGCTCCTACAATGAGCAGTTCTTC	CASSQATGSYNEQFF
.	TRBJ2-2	TRBV9	.	TGTGCCAGCAGCGTAGCTGGGTCGGCGGCCGGGGAGCTGTTTTTT	CASSVAGSAAGELFF
.	TRBJ1-1	TRBV14	once	TGTGCCAGCAGCGCAGGGCCCAACACTGAAGCTTTCTTT	CASSAGPNTEAFF
.	TRBJ2-4	TRBV30	once	TGTGCCTGGAGCCTAGAAAGGAGTGACATTCAGTACTTC	CAWSLERSDIQYF
.	TRBJ2-7	TRBV11-3	.	TGTGCCAGCAGCTTAGGGGGGGTCGGCTCCTACGAGCAGTACTTC	CASSLGGVGSYEQYF
.	TRBJ2-7	TRBV18	.	TGTGCCAGCTCACCACCGACTAGAACCTACGAGCAGTACTTC	CASSPPTRTYEQYF
.	TRBJ2-7	TRBV7-9	.	TGTGCCAGCAGCTTAGTAAGGGGAAACTACGAGCAGTACTTC	CASSLVRGNYEQYF
TRBD2	TRBJ2-7	TRBV4-2	.	TGTGCCAGCAGCCAAGTTGGCGGGAGTACCTACGAGCAGTACTTC	CASSQVGGSTYEQYF
.	TRBJ1-1	TRBV7-8	.	TGTGCCAGCAGCCAGTGGGACAAGAACACTGAAGCTTTCTTT	CASSQWDKNTEAFF
.	TRBJ2-7	TRBV5-6	.	TGTGCCAGCAGCTTGGACGCTATCGACGAGCAGTACTTC	CASSLDAIDEQYF
.	TRBJ1-5	TRBV27	few	TGTGCCAGCAGTTTATCCGTCAATCAGCCCCAGCATTTT	CASSLSVNQPQHF
TRBD2	TRBJ2-1	TRBV6-5	few	TGTGCCAGCAGCCAAGGGACTAGCGGGAGAAATGAGCAGTTCTTC	CASSQGTSGRNEQFF
.	TRBJ2-1	TRBV7-2	.	TGTGCCAGCAGCCAAGACTATACCTACAATGAGCAGTTCTTC	CASSQDYTYNEQFF
.	TRBJ2-7	TRBV5-1	.	TGCGCCAGCAGCGATCTTGGAGAGGTGCAGTACTTC	CASSDLGEVQYF